The TCR beta chain described here comes from a study of shared T cell receptors in the human thymus. Clones were read by immunoSEQ multiplex PCR, and TCRdb kept only the in-frame ones, dropping some. This table holds almost 550,000 clones, approximately 80% found once. The CDR3 runs to 14 residues. The germline CDR1 and CDR2 sequences are MNHEY and SMNVEV (reference sequence). Trimming took 9 bases from V and 3 from J; bases not matched to a gene: 10. These data were also filed under a second study, of human thymus T cells. That study reports: Corrective heart surgery yielded the resections from which the thymus tissue came. V and J gene usage appeared biased in thymic and blood repertoires.

Sequenced: thymocytes. The sequence was collected from a boy under two years old with a congenital heart defect. The rearrangement joins TRBV27 to TRBJ2-7, with 8 bases matching TRBD1. In DNA form, the CDR3 reads TGTGCCAGAGGATTGGGACAGGCGAACTACGAGCAGTACTTC. As protein: CARGLGQANYEQYF.